This TCR beta chain derives from a study of T cells after yellow fever vaccination. Study results and caveats: Boosting was followed by the reappearance of most primary-vaccination clones (96% CD4, 85% to 90% CD8).

This clonotype was observed a handful of times. Its antigen is not identified. TCRdb reprocessed the 5' RACE reads via MiXCR and lists one record per CDR3 protein. In the table there are 250,000 to 300,000 distinct CDR3 sequences, over 4.5% of which are singletons. This CDR3 comprises 16 residues. Germline lookup yields CDR1 SGHNT and CDR2 YYREEE (reference sequence). The V and J ends lost 0 bases and 7 bases respectively, with 19 bases between them. V is TRBV5-4 and J is TRBJ2-5, with D perhaps TRBD2 (6 bases). This sequence originates from a man in his late teens or twenties who received the YFV17D yellow fever vaccine. The sequences come from CD4+ T cells sorted from PBMCs, collected on the day of the yellow fever booster vaccination. CDR3 protein: CASSLAPGEARGTQYF. CDR3 sequence (DNA): TGTGCCAGCAGCTTGGCCCCGGGGGAGGCGAGAGGGACCCAGTACTTC.